The 28 T cell receptor beta chains reported below all come from one sample, sequenced in a study of blood T cells in healthy people across ages. Combining a sample-barcoded 5' primer with a J-beta primer mix, a second PCR ran for roughly 7 to 12 cycles. TCRdb ran MiXCR on the 5' RACE reads and lists one entry per CDR3 protein. The sample lists about 1.4 million distinct CDR3 sequences; around 55% were seen once. What was sequenced was blood. These receptors all stem from a man between 18 and 35 years old in good health.

In regard to this clonotype: One end of the junction does not line up with germline, which may come from a read error. This chain links TRBV2 with TRBJ2-3, with TRBD2 as a possible D gene (6 bases). The length of the CDR3 is 14 residues. Germline V gene sequence: CDR1 SNHLY, CDR2 FYNNEI. The CDR3 region is CASSEAVPRDTQNF. The CDR3 nucleotides are TGTGCCAGCAGTGAAGCGGTCCCGCGGGATACGCAGAATTTT. The variable domain in full, with the rest retrieved from reference TRBV2 and TRBJ2-3, is EPEVTQTPSHQVTQMGQEVILRCVPISNHLYFYWYRQILGQKVEFLVSFYNNEISEKSEIFDDQFSVERPDGSNFTLKIRSTKLEDSAMYFCASSEAVPRDTQNFGPGTRLTVL.

About this clonotype itself: This may stem from a read error, because a much larger clone lies one nucleotide away. The rearrangement links TRBV11-2 to TRBJ1-2; weak D call: TRBD1 (5 bases). The CDR3 is 12 amino acids. Germline values: CDR1 SGHAT, CDR2 FQNNGV. The DNA for the CDR3 is TGTGCCAGCAGCTTGACAGACTATGACTACACCTTC. This gives the protein CASSLTDYDYTF.

This clonotype was seen a handful of times. The gene calls are TRBV7-2 and TRBJ2-5; perhaps D is TRBD1 or TRBD2 (5 bases each). The assigned J gene may be wrong: the sequence end matches TRBJ2-7 better. The CDR3 loop spans 14 amino acids. Germline V gene sequence: CDR1 SGHTA, CDR2 FQGNSA. The CDR3 loop reads CASSLAGDQPEQYF. CDR3 DNA: TGTGCCAGCAGCTTAGCGGGGGATCAACCCGAGCAGTACTTC.

The chain links TRBV29-1 to TRBJ2-7, with D unclear. CDR1 is SQVTM, CDR2 ANQGSEA, per germline. The V end was cut by 2 bases, the J end by 5 bases, with 13 bases between. CDR3 length: 13 residues. CDR3 DNA sequence: TGCAGCGTTGAATCTGGGAAAAATAACGAGCAGTACTTC. Protein: CSVESGKNNEQYF.

This clonotype was counted a few times. The chain has TRBV29-1 and TRBJ1-1, with a weak D call TRBD1 (5 bases). Per the germline V gene, CDR1 is SQVTM and CDR2 is ANQGSEA. Trimming removed 4 bases from V and 6 bases from J, with 9 bases in between. CDR3 length equals 11 residues. CDR3 in amino acids: CSVAGGSEAFF. CDR3 bases: TGCAGCGTTGCGGGGGGTTCTGAAGCTTTCTTT.

V is TRBV5-1 and J is TRBJ2-1; the D is unclear. The CDR3 extends over 15 amino acids. V was cut by 0 bases and J by 10 bases, with 17 bases left in between. Germline V gene data show CDR1 as SGHRS and CDR2 as YFSETQ. CDR3 bases: TGCGCCAGCAGCTTGGCCCAGCAGGAATACTACGAGCAGTTCTTC. Its translation is CASSLAQQEYYEQFF.

This clonotype was counted a few times. The rearrangement uses TRBV29-1 and TRBJ2-6, with D perhaps being TRBD1 or TRBD2 (5 bases each). Germline V gene sequence: CDR1 SQVTM, CDR2 ANQGSEA. V lost 5 bases and J 3 bases, leaving 20 bases between the germline ends. This CDR3 is built from 17 residues. CDR3 bases: TGCAGCGTTCGAATCCGGGACGGCTTTTTTGGGGCCAACGTCCTGACTTTC. It specifies CSVRIRDGFFGANVLTF.

The V call is TRBV27, the J call TRBJ2-5; D unresolved. The CDR3 is 16 amino acids. V was pared by 0 bases and J by 0 bases, with 11 bases between. Germline-derived CDR1 and CDR2 are MNHEY and SMNVEV (reference sequence). The DNA of the CDR3 is TGTGCCAGCAGTTTATCGCTTGGAAGCAACCAAGAGACCCAGTACTTC. It specifies CASSLSLGSNQETQYF.

V is TRBV5-5 and J is TRBJ1-2; perhaps TRBD1 as D (6 bases). V lost 2 bases and J lost 4, with 12 bases in between. Germline V CDR1 and CDR2: SGHKS, YYEKEE (reference sequence). The CDR3 is 14 residues long. The CDR3 loop reads CASSLQGMSYGYTF. In DNA form, the CDR3 reads TGTGCCAGCAGCTTACAGGGAATGTCCTATGGCTACACCTTC.

This clonotype turned up a few times. The gene calls are TRBV28 and TRBJ1-5; D call uncertain. This CDR3 comprises 15 residues. Between the trimmed V and J ends, which lost 2 bases and 1 base, there was a span of 9 bases. Germline lookup yields CDR1 MDHEN and CDR2 SYDVKM. The CDR3 region is CASSLRQVSNQPQHF. CDR3 bases: TGTGCCAGCAGTTTACGGCAGGTCAGCAATCAGCCCCAGCATTTT. Variable domain in full (rest from reference TRBV28 and TRBJ1-5): DVKVTQSSRYLVKRTGEKVFLECVQDMDHENMFWYRQDPGLGLRLIYFSYDVKMKEKGDIPEGYSVSREKKERFSLILESASTNQTSMYLCASSLRQVSNQPQHFGDGTRLSIL.

The rearrangement joins TRBV7-9 to TRBJ2-5; D remains unclear. The DNA end is more similar to TRBJ2-7, so the J call may be wrong. Germline V gene sequence: CDR1 SEHNR, CDR2 FQNEAQ (reference sequence). This CDR3 is built from 14 residues. The CDR3 protein is CASSSTLTTYEQYF. CDR3 DNA sequence: TGTGCCAGCAGCTCGACACTGACAACCTACGAGCAGTACTTC.

The V gene is TRBV29-1, the J gene TRBJ1-1; 11 bases map to TRBD1. V trimming: 5 bases; J trimming: 4 bases; junction bases outside the gene matches: 9. The CDR3 spans 15 residues. CDR1 SQVTM and CDR2 ANQGSEA come from the germline V gene. In DNA, the CDR3 is TGCAGCGTTTCTTTTACCGGGACAGGGGGCACTGAAGCTTTCTTT. Its translation: CSVSFTGTGGTEAFF.

This clonotype has just one count. The chain couples TRBV21-1 to TRBJ2-1; TRBD2, the table's D call, lacks a check against the DNA. TRBV21-1 is described as a pseudogene. CDR3 size: 11 residues. Written as DNA, the CDR3 is TGTGCCACCCGGAGGGTTCATGAGCAGTTCTTC. Translating it yields CATRRVHEQFF.

The V and J genes are TRBV4-1 and TRBJ1-4; possible D gene TRBD1, 6 bases. Trimming shortened V by 4 bases and J by 3 bases, and 12 bases separated the two germline ends. Germline V CDR1 and CDR2: MGHRA, YSYEKL. The CDR3 covers 15 residues. Here the CDR3 DNA reads TGCGCCAGCAGCCGAATGACAGGTGCTAATGAAAAACTGTTTTTT. Its protein is CASSRMTGANEKLFF.

On this clonotype: The junction shows a germline mismatch at one end, possibly a read error. The chain employs TRBV13 and TRBJ2-1; D not resolved. This CDR3 contains 12 residues. Germline V gives CDR1 PRHDT, CDR2 FYEKMQ (reference sequence). CDR3 bases: TGTGCCAGCGGCTTAAGATACAATGAGCAGTTCTTC. Translation: CASGLRYNEQFF.

The sample holds a few counts of this clonotype. The chain joins TRBV20-1 to TRBJ2-3; D gene unclear. Germline CDR1 is DFQATT and CDR2 is SNEGSKA (reference sequence). Trimming cost V 6 bases and J 0 bases, with 10 bases left between them. The CDR3 is 13 residues long. CDR3 sequence reads: CSAFGSSTDTQYF. The CDR3, as DNA: TGCAGTGCCTTTGGGTCTAGCACAGATACGCAGTATTTT.

The genes are TRBV20-1 and TRBJ2-1; D is perhaps TRBD1 (5 bases). V was trimmed by 6 bases and J by 5 bases, leaving 17 bases between them. The germline V gene has CDR1 DFQATT and CDR2 SNEGSKA (reference sequence). The CDR3 is 14 residues long. The CDR3 region is CSADSQGLDNEQFF. For the CDR3, the DNA is TGCAGTGCAGATAGCCAGGGCCTAGACAATGAGCAGTTCTTC.

The genes are TRBV27 and TRBJ1-3, with 9 bases matching TRBD1. The CDR3 has 14 residues. J gave up 6 bases and V 5 bases, and 5 bases lay outside the gene matches. CDR1 is MNHEY, CDR2 SMNVEV, per germline (reference sequence). The CDR3 DNA reads TGTGCCAGCAGTCGGGACAGGGTGGCAAACACCATATATTTT. Translated: CASSRDRVANTIYF.

The chain recombines TRBV10-3 with TRBJ1-1; no firm D call. V dropped 4 bases and J dropped 4 bases, with 10 bases sitting between them. Germline CDR1 and CDR2: ENHRY and SYGVKD. The CDR3 has 13 residues. This CDR3 reads CAISGSLGTEAFF. The DNA for the CDR3 is TGTGCCATCAGTGGCTCTCTGGGCACTGAAGCTTTCTTT.

This chain uses TRBV6-2 or TRBV6-3 with TRBJ2-3; D not certain. Deletions cut 7 bases from V and 0 bases from J, with 11 bases between. The germline CDR1 and CDR2 sequences are MNHEY and SVGEGT. This CDR3 is 14 amino acids long. The CDR3 here is CASTKVRSTDTQYF. CDR3 DNA: TGTGCCAGCACGAAGGTCAGGAGCACAGATACGCAGTATTTT.

The chain uses TRBV11-2 and TRBJ2-4, with a weak D call TRBD1 (6 bases). The J call could be wrong; TRBJ2-5 is a better fit for the DNA end. The CDR3 sequence is 15 residues long. Germline V gene sequence: CDR1 SGHAT, CDR2 FQNNGV. This CDR3 is CASDGEGGVQETQYF. The CDR3 DNA sequence: TGTGCCAGCGACGGCGAAGGGGGAGTCCAAGAGACCCAGTACTTC.

The rearrangement links TRBV6-6 to TRBJ2-1; no definite D call. This CDR3 has 13 amino acids. Germline V gene lookup returns CDR1 MNHNY and CDR2 SVGAGI (reference sequence). Trimming left V 8 bases short and J 5 bases short, with 13 bases between. The CDR3 DNA follows: TGTGCCAGCGGAGTGACTGGAAACAATGAGCAGTTCTTC. This gives the protein CASGVTGNNEQFF.

This chain joins TRBV6-5 and TRBJ2-7, with TRBD2 as a possible D gene (5 bases). Germline CDR1 and CDR2: MNHEY and SVGAGI. The CDR3 loop spans 13 amino acids. V was trimmed by 1 base and J by 3 bases, leaving 7 bases between them. The CDR3 region is CASSYYGGYEQYF. CDR3 coding DNA: TGTGCCAGCAGTTACTACGGAGGCTACGAGCAGTACTTC.

The DNA of the CDR3 is TGTGCCATCAGTGTCTCCAGCCCGAAAGCAACTAATGAAAAACTGTTTTTT. This encodes CAISVSSPKATNEKLFF. The chain links TRBV10-3 to TRBJ1-4; unclear D gene. CDR1 is ENHRY, CDR2 SYGVKD, per germline. The CDR3 is made up of 17 amino acids. V lost 4 bases and J lost 0, with 15 bases in between.

The rearrangement uses TRBV20-1 and TRBJ2-5, with TRBD2 matching 7 bases. The germline CDR1 and CDR2 sequences are DFQATT and SNEGSKA (reference sequence). The CDR3 extends over 16 amino acids. With 0 bases clipped from V and 11 bases from J, the junction kept 18 bases outside the gene matches. The CDR3 DNA follows: TGCAGTGCTAGAGAAGAGAGCGGGAAGAAATACAATGAGCAGTACTTC. This translates into CSAREESGKKYNEQYF.

This chain joins TRBV25-1 and TRBJ2-7; the D call may be TRBD1 or TRBD2 (7 bases each). Germline V gives CDR1 MGHDK, CDR2 SYGVNS. The V end lost 8 bases, the J end lost 4 bases, and 30 bases lay between the germline ends. The CDR3 totals 18 residues. The CDR3 region has the DNA TGTGCCAGCGAAGTTAACTCAGGGGGGGCCCCCCGACTATACGAGCAGTACTTC. This translates into CASEVNSGGAPRLYEQYF.

This clonotype appeared once. The chain couples TRBV6-1 to TRBJ2-3; 9 positions match TRBD2. This CDR3 contains 14 residues. From germline, CDR1 is MNHNS and CDR2 SASEGT. V was clipped by 10 bases and J by 2 bases; unmatched bases: 7. CDR3 nucleotides: TGTGCCACCCAATGGACTAGCGACACAGATACGCAGTATTTT. It translates to CATQWTSDTDTQYF.

The rearrangement joins TRBV28 to TRBJ1-5; D gene unclear. The V end lost 3 bases, the J end lost 0 bases, and 12 bases lay between the germline ends. The CDR3 runs 16 residues. Germline CDR1 is MDHEN and CDR2 is SYDVKM. The CDR3 here is CASSFRVSYSNQPQHF. The CDR3, as DNA: TGTGCCAGCAGTTTTCGGGTCAGCTATAGCAATCAGCCCCAGCATTTT.